The next 10 T cell receptor beta chains were all read from a single sample in a study of T cell responses to AZD1222 COVID-19 vaccine. Using immunoSEQ multiplex PCR, the repertoire was profiled, and TCRdb retains in-frame clones only, with some absent. The table has under 140,000 clones, roughly four fifths seen once. The sample in question was peripheral blood, obtained on day 0 of AZD1222 vaccination. Receptor source: an adult in good health.

V gene TRBV5-1 combines with J gene TRBJ2-3; D might be TRBD1 or TRBD2, each matching 6 bases. The CDR3 is 14 amino acids. The germline V gene encodes CDR1 SGHRS and CDR2 YFSETQ. With 0 bases removed from V and 6 bases from J, the gap between germline ends came to 11 bases. CDR3 bases: TGCGCCAGCAGCTTGGTCGGGGGCGAGGATACGCAGTATTTT. The encoded protein is CASSLVGGEDTQYF.

The V call is TRBV27, the J call TRBJ1-2; the D gene is possibly TRBD1 (5 bases). The CDR3 extends over 12 amino acids. V dropped 6 bases and J dropped 1 base, with 6 bases sitting between them. Per germline, CDR1 MNHEY and CDR2 SMNVEV (reference sequence). The chain's CDR3 is CASRDSNYGYTF. For the CDR3, the DNA is TGTGCCAGCAGAGACAGTAACTATGGCTACACCTTC.

This chain links TRBV18 with TRBJ1-6; D remains ambiguous. Trimming removed 0 bases at V and 9 bases at J, with 9 bases between. CDR1 is KGHSH and CDR2 is LQKENI in the germline V gene. The length of the CDR3 is 14 residues. CDR3 amino acids: CASSPPGRFSPLHF. CDR3 nucleotides: TGTGCCAGCTCACCACCCGGTCGCTTTTCACCCCTCCACTTT. The full variable domain, completed using reference TRBV18 and TRBJ1-6, is NAGVMQNPRHLVRRRGQEARLRCSPMKGHSHVYWYRQLPEEGLKFMVYLQKENIIDESGMPKERFSAEFPKEGPSILRIQQVVRGDSAAYFCASSPPGRFSPLHFGNGTRLTVT.

CDR3 region: CASSHGGRRTGSGNTIYF. In DNA form, the CDR3 reads TGTGCCAGCAGTCACGGAGGACGGCGGACGGGATCTGGAAACACCATATATTTT. The chain recombines TRBV6-6 with TRBJ1-3; D is unresolved. The CDR3 is 18 residues long. V dropped 5 bases and J dropped 1 base, with 21 bases sitting between them. CDR1 MNHNY and CDR2 SVGAGI come from the germline V gene (reference sequence).

This CDR3 is CASSLSIDVGREAFF. The DNA of the CDR3 is TGTGCCAGCAGCTTGTCGATCGATGTGGGAAGAGAAGCTTTCTTT. This chain links TRBV5-4 with TRBJ1-1; unclear D gene. The V gene lost 1 base and the J gene lost 8 bases, with 18 bases spanning the gap. CDR1 is SGHNT, CDR2 YYREEE, per germline (reference sequence). The CDR3 runs 15 residues.

The CDR3: CASSFGLSGNTIYF. CDR3 DNA sequence: TGTGCCAGCAGCTTCGGACTCTCTGGAAACACCATATATTTT. The J gene is TRBJ1-3, the V gene TRBV13; D remains ambiguous. The germline gives CDR1 PRHDT, CDR2 FYEKMQ (reference sequence). CDR3 length equals 14 residues. Trimming left V 3 bases short and J 0 bases short, with 6 bases between.

V gene TRBV21-1 combines with J gene TRBJ2-1; the table's D call, TRBD2, has no DNA check behind it. TRBV21-1 is deemed a pseudogene. The CDR3 is 17 amino acids. The CDR3 coding sequence is TGTGCCAGCAGCAAAGAACGGAGCGGTTCAGCCTACAATGAGCAGTTCTTC. It translates to CASSKERSGSAYNEQFF.

V gene TRBV7-9 combines with J gene TRBJ1-6; 8 bases fit TRBD1. The V and J ends lost 5 bases and 3 bases, in that order; junction bases with no gene match: 6. The germline gives CDR1 SEHNR, CDR2 FQNEAQ (reference sequence). The CDR3 contains 16 residues. Here the CDR3 DNA reads TGTGCCAGCAGCCCAACTACAGGGGGCTATAATTCACCCCTCCACTTT. Its translation: CASSPTTGGYNSPLHF.

The chain recombines TRBV3-1 (or the pseudogene TRBV3-2) with TRBJ2-3; D unclear. Looked up from germline, CDR1 is LGHDT and CDR2 is YNNKEL (reference sequence). CDR3 length: 10 residues. The ends were cut back, 9 bases at V and 5 bases at J, with 6 bases in the middle. DNA of the CDR3: TGTGCCAGTGGTAGAGATACGCAGTATTTT. This translates into CASGRDTQYF.

This clone was recorded once. The gene calls are TRBV18 and TRBJ2-3; 13 bases are a match to TRBD2. This CDR3 is built from 17 residues. The V gene's germline CDR1 is KGHSH and CDR2 LQKENI. V dropped 0 bases and J dropped 2; count of bases not matched to a gene: 2. CDR3 amino acids: CASSPPGTSGATDTQYF. The CDR3 nucleotides are TGTGCCAGCTCACCACCGGGGACTAGCGGGGCCACAGATACGCAGTATTTT.